The subject of this entry is one TCR beta chain. There is no known antigen for this receptor. Base-call qualities are not available, and no considerably larger clone is one nucleotide away. Using the immunoSEQ assay, TCRB CDR3 regions were amplified from roughly 1.9 micrograms of genomic DNA, or from all available DNA when less than that was on hand. The multiplex PCR employed 60 forward primers targeting TCR V beta segments and 13 reverse primers targeting J beta segments. To estimate reads per starting template, synthetic control templates were spiked into each sample at limiting dilution. The Illumina HiSeq System generated sequencing reads of 87 bp. The study's own analysis went as follows. To remove PCR and sequencing errors, closely related sequences were merged with a nearest neighbor algorithm. TCR overlap was defined as the percentage of unique tumor TCR beta sequences that were also found in the peripheral blood of the same patient. TCRdb retrieved this table from immuneACCESS and kept in-frame rearrangements only. Not all clones are present; in checked studies, unresolved V genes account for under half, and no reason is known for the remainder. V, J and clone size are those of that table, while D and trimming were read from the DNA. The sample table contains more than 100,000 clones; only one count was recorded for roughly 81% of them. The top ten clones comprise approximately 12% of the sample.

Patients were selected on the basis of adequate residual fresh-frozen tumor tissue and more than two years of available survival data. Although molecular status otherwise differed among the glioblastoma patients, no patient had an isocitrate dehydrogenase mutation. PBMC were collected before vaccination, two weeks after the third vaccination, and at tumor progression when it occurred. Genomic DNA was extracted with the Qiagen DNeasy Blood extraction Kit. This entry is derived from a study of glioma-infiltrating T cells after dendritic cell vaccination (dated by TCRdb to 2016 to 2018). A note on the overall study: A cohort of some 15 glioblastoma patients from Phase I and II dendritic cell vaccination trials was included, of whom 9 were newly diagnosed and 6 had recurrent disease. Patients received autologous tumor lysate-pulsed dendritic cell vaccination between about 2002 and 2012. Survival after dendritic cell vaccination was correlated with TCR sequencing metrics such as TIL content and the overlap between tumor and blood repertoires. Patients received three intradermal dendritic cell vaccine injections at biweekly intervals in the arm below the axilla. In glioblastoma patients vaccinated with dendritic cells, deep sequencing of TCR beta CDR3 regions served to measure tumor-infiltrating lymphocyte content and to compare repertoires between tumor and blood. The vaccine was prepared from monocyte-derived dendritic cells that were cultured for seven days with IL-4 and GM-CSF and then pulsed overnight with autologous tumor lysate. Overall study outcomes, separate from this receptor: The cohort was small and heterogeneous, and full blood and tumor sets were available for few patients, with initial-recurrent tumor pairs available for even fewer patients. No direct relationship between TCR clonality and survival was found, suggesting a diverse polyclonal response may matter. The three-group TCR overlap response model was characterized as speculative, and prospective validation of the model was stated to be required. After dendritic cell vaccination, a higher estimated pretreatment TIL content predicted longer time to progression and overall survival.

V is shortened by 0 bases, J by 0 bases, and the region joining them spans 8 bases. CDR1 is given as SGHRS and CDR2 as YFSETQ, both from the germline V gene. There are 15 amino acids in the CDR3, from cysteine to phenylalanine inclusive. The sequence is cut down to CDR3 DNA, 45 bases in frame from base 1. The source was blood, collected before dendritic cell vaccination. The chain is encoded by TRBV5-1 joined to TRBJ2-3, and possibly TRBD2, on 5 matching bases. This TCR derives from a human donor with glioblastoma. The CDR3 sequence is CASSLAGISTDTQYF. The DNA is TGCGCCAGCAGCTTGGCGGGGATCAGCACAGATACGCAGTATTTT.